The present entry profiles one T cell receptor (beta chain) with its context. This record belongs to a study of shared T cell receptors in the human thymus. Libraries were prepared by immunoSEQ multiplex PCR; TCRdb keeps only in-frame clonotypes and omits some of them. The data show approximately 730,000 clones, with 80% to 90% seen just once and around 0.01% held by the top ten. A further study also used this sample, focusing on human thymus T cells.

The sequence came from a girl younger than two with a congenital heart defect. The sample comprised thymocytes.

In nucleotides, the CDR3 is TGTGCCAGCAGCTTGGCAGGGAAGGATAATAGCAATCAGCCCCAGCATTTT. Residues: CASSLAGKDNSNQPQHF. The gene calls are TRBV5-6 and TRBJ1-5, with D possibly being TRBD1 (5 bases). Germline CDR1 reads SGHDT; CDR2 reads YYEEEE. Trimming stripped 0 bases from V and 0 bases from J, with 13 bases between. The CDR3 totals 17 residues.